This T cell receptor (beta chain) was recovered during a study of CD8+CD57+ T cells in acquired aplastic anemia. Turning to the study itself: Quantities of DNA derived from sorted CD4+ and CD8+ cells averaged 3.2 ug.

It was genomic DNA that served as the template for profiling TCR beta VDJ and CDR3. TCRdb independently ran MiXCR on the reads; one entry per CDR3 protein. The data contain approximately 180,000 distinct CDR3 sequences, less than 60% of them seen just once; the ten biggest clones take up around 1.8%. The CDR3 consists of 16 residues. Germline assignment: CDR1 SNHLY and CDR2 FYNNEI. Trimming removed 3 bases from V and 1 base from J, with 13 bases in between. This clonotype showed up many times. By flow cytometry, patients selected for sequencing had shown an expansion of CD8+CD57+ cells. The patients all had a severe acquired aplastic anemia diagnosis. All patients were therapy-naive when blood was sampled.

This sequence was found in a human donor with aplastic anemia. This rearrangement joins TRBV2 to TRBJ1-3; no firm D call. The material sequenced was sorted CD4+, CD8+, or CD8+CD57+ T cells (not recorded which) from PBMCs. CDR3 nucleotide sequence: TGTGCCAGCAGTGACGACCTTACCCTTTCTGGAAACACCATATATTTT. It specifies CASSDDLTLSGNTIYF.